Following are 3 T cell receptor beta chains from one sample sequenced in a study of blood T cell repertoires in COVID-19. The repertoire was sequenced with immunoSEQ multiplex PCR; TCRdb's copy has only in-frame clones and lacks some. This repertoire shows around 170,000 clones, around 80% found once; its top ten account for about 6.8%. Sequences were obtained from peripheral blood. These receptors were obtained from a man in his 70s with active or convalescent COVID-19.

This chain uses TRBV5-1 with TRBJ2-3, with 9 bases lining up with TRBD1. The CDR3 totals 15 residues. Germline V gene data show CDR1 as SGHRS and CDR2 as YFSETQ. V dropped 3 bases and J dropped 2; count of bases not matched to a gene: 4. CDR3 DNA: TGCGCCAGCAGCTGGGACAGGGAGGTCACAGATACGCAGTATTTT. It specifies CASSWDREVTDTQYF.

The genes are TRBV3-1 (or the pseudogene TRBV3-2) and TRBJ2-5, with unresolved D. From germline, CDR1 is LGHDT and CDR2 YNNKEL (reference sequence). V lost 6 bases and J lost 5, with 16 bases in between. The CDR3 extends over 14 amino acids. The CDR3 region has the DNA TGTGCCAGCAGTCCCCCGCCCCGGTGGGAGACCCAGTACTTC. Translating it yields CASSPPPRWETQYF.

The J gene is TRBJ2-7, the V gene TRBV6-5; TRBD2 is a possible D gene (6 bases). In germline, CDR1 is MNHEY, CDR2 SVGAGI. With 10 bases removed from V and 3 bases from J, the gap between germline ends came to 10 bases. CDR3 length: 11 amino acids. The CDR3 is CATGDVYEQYF. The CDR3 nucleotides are TGTGCCACGGGGGATGTCTACGAGCAGTACTTC.